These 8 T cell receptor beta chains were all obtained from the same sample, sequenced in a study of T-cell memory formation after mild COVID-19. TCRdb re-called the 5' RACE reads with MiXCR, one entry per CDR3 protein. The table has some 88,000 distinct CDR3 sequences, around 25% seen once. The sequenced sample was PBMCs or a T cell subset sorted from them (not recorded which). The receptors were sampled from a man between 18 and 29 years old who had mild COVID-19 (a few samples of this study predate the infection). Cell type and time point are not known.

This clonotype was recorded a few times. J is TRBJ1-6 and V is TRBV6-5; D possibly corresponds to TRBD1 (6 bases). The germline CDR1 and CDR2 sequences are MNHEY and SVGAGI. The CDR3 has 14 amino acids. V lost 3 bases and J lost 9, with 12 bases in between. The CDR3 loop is CASSYSGAGSPLHF. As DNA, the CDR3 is TGTGCCAGCAGTTATTCAGGGGCCGGTTCACCCCTCCACTTT.

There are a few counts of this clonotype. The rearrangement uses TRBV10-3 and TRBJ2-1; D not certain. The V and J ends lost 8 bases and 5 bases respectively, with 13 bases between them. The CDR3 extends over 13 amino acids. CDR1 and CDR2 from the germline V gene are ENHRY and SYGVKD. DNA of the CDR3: TGTGCCATCGTTGGTGAGTCAGACAATGAGCAGTTCTTC. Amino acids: CAIVGESDNEQFF.

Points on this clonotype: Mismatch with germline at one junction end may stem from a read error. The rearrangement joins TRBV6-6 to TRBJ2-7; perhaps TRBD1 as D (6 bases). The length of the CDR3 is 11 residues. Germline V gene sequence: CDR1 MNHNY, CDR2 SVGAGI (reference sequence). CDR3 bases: TGTGCCAGCAGCCCAGGGGTGGAGGCGGTTTTC. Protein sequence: CASSPGVEAVF.

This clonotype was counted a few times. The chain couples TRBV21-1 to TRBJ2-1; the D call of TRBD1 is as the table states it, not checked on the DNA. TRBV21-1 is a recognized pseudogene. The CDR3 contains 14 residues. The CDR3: CARPQGEYYNEQFF. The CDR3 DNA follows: TGTGCCAGACCACAGGGGGAGTACTACAATGAGCAGTTCTTC.

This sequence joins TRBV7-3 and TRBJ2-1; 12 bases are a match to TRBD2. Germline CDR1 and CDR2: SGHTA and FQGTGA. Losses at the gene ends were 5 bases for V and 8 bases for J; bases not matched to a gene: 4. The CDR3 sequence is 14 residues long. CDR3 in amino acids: CASSLAGGSYEQFF. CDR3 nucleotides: TGTGCCAGCAGCCTAGCGGGGGGGTCTTATGAGCAGTTCTTC.

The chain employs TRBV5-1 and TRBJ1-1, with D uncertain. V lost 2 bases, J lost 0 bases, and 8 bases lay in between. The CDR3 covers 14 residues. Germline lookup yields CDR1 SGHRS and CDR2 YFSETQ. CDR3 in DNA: TGCGCCAGCAGCTTTGCCAGTTTGAACACTGAAGCTTTCTTT. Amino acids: CASSFASLNTEAFF. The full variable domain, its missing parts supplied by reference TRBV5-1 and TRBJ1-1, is KAGVTQTPRYLIKTRGQQVTLSCSPISGHRSVSWYQQTPGQGLQFLFEYFSETQRNKGNFPGRFSGRQFSNSRSEMNVSTLELGDSALYLCASSFASLNTEAFFGQGTRLTVV.

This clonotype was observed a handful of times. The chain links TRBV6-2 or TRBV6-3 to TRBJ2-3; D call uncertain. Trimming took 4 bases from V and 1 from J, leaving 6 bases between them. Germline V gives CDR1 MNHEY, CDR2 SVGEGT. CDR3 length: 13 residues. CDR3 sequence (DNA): TGTGCCAGCAGTTCGGCTGGCACAGATACGCAGTATTTT. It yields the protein CASSSAGTDTQYF.

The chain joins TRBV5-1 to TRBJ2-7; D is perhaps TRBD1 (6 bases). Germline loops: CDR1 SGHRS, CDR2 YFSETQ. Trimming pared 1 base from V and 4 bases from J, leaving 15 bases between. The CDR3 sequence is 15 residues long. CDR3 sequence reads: CASSLNPRGNYEQYF. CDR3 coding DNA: TGCGCCAGCAGCTTGAATCCCAGGGGAAATTACGAGCAGTACTTC.